These T cell receptor beta chains were read from a single sample in a study of cytomegalovirus exposure and HLA in healthy donors. The assay was immunoSEQ multiplex PCR, and TCRdb's table has in-frame clones only and misses some. Counted here are under 200,000 clones, 65% to 70% occurring once; the ten biggest clones make up 4.5%. Material: PBMCs. Receptors were obtained from a young woman in good health and CMV-seropositive. CDR3s include the opening cysteine and the closing phenylalanine or tryptophan. D genes are given only for firm matches. The size entry is marked missing in some rows and otherwise reads once, few, many or a size class.

d_call	clone_size	v_call	j_call	cdr3_aa	cdr3_nt
-	-	TRBV4-1	TRBJ2-2	CATGDANTGELFF	TGCGCCACCGGAGACGCGAACACCGGGGAGCTGTTTTTT
TRBD1	-	TRBV6-5	TRBJ1-2	CASSYLFGTDIYGYTF	TGTGCCAGCAGTTACTTGTTCGGGACAGACATCTATGGCTACACCTTC
-	-	TRBV27	TRBJ2-7	CASSLSQGVIEQYF	TGTGCCAGCAGTTTATCGCAGGGTGTCATTGAGCAGTACTTC
TRBD2	-	TRBV19	TRBJ2-3	CASSGLAGSDTQYF	TGTGCCAGCAGTGGTCTAGCGGGGTCAGATACGCAGTATTTT
-	few	TRBV5-4	TRBJ1-2	CASSPTFFKNYGYTF	TGTGCCAGCAGCCCGACATTCTTTAAGAACTATGGCTACACCTTC
-	-	TRBV19	TRBJ1-5	CASSQGEGNQPQHF	TGTGCCAGTAGTCAAGGGGAAGGCAATCAGCCCCAGCATTTT
TRBD2	few	TRBV19	TRBJ2-7	CASSELARQGEQYF	TGTGCCAGTAGCGAACTAGCGCGCCAAGGTGAGCAGTACTTC
TRBD1	-	TRBV27	TRBJ2-2	CASSLFVPGGTGELFF	TGTGCCAGCAGTTTATTTGTGCCAGGGGGAACCGGGGAGCTGTTTTTT
TRBD2	-	TRBV6-5	TRBJ2-1	CAASRGRPYNEQFF	TGTGCCGCTTCCCGCGGGAGGCCCTACAATGAGCAGTTCTTC
TRBD1	few	TRBV11-2	TRBJ2-5	CASSHKDRVLQETQYF	TGTGCCAGCAGCCACAAGGACAGGGTTTTGCAAGAGACCCAGTACTTC
TRBD1	-	TRBV9	TRBJ1-6	CASSTRDRGYSPLHF	TGTGCCAGCAGCACCCGGGACAGGGGGTATTCACCCCTCCACTTT
-	-	TRBV13	TRBJ1-3	CASSLEGTKGTSGNTIYF	TGTGCCAGCAGCTTAGAAGGGACGAAGGGGACTTCTGGAAACACCATATATTTT
-	-	TRBV5-6	TRBJ2-7	CASSAVVPDKGSGEYF	TGTGCCAGCAGCGCGGTGGTGCCGGACAAGGGATCTGGAGAGTACTTC
-	-	TRBV7-2	TRBJ2-5	CASSWAETQYF	TGTGCCAGCAGCTGGGCAGAGACCCAGTACTTC
-	few	TRBV29-1	TRBJ1-1	CSVAGVMNTEAFF	TGCAGCGTTGCGGGGGTCATGAACACTGAAGCTTTCTTT
-	-	TRBV2	TRBJ2-3	CASSGGPYTDTQYF	TGTGCCAGCAGTGGAGGGCCCTACACAGATACGCAGTATTTT
TRBD1	-	TRBV5-1	TRBJ2-4	CASSPGQGRINIQYF	TGCGCCAGCAGCCCCGGACAGGGCCGCATAAACATTCAGTACTTC
TRBD2	-	TRBV6-5	TRBJ2-7	CASSSRTSGGAEQYF	TGTGCCAGCAGTTCCCGCACTAGCGGGGGTGCCGAGCAGTACTTC
-	-	TRBV25-1	TRBJ1-3	CASSRGGLWNTIYF	TGTGCCAGCAGCCGGGGGGGGTTGTGGAACACCATATATTTT
TRBD1	-	TRBV6-5	TRBJ1-5	CASSSTGDEQPQHF	TGTGCCAGCAGCTCTACAGGGGATGAGCAGCCCCAGCATTTT
TRBD2	-	TRBV5-8	TRBJ2-7	CASSTGLAHSYEQYF	TGTGCCAGCAGCACGGGACTAGCGCACTCCTACGAGCAGTACTTC
-	-	TRBV7-9	TRBJ2-5	CASSLGASFVGTQYF	TGTGCCAGCAGCTTAGGGGCCTCGTTTGTCGGGACCCAGTACTTC
-	-	TRBV30	TRBJ2-3	CAWALRDTQYF	TGTGCCTGGGCCTTGAGAGATACGCAGTATTTT
TRBD1	-	TRBV15	TRBJ1-5	CATSRDLYSRTGRNQPQHF	TGTGCCACCAGCAGAGATCTGTATAGCCGGACAGGTCGCAATCAGCCCCAGCATTTT
TRBD1	-	TRBV4-1	TRBJ2-7	CASSQESQGAYEQYF	TGCGCCAGCAGCCAAGAGTCACAGGGGGCCTACGAGCAGTACTTC
-	few	TRBV5-4	TRBJ2-5	CASSLGVDQETQYF	TGTGCCAGCAGCTTGGGAGTAGATCAAGAGACCCAGTACTTC
-	-	TRBV4-2	TRBJ2-5	CASSPSRFQETQYF	TGTGCCAGCAGCCCGTCCCGGTTCCAAGAGACCCAGTACTTC
TRBD1	-	TRBV25-1	TRBJ2-6	CASSPPTGGASGANVLTF	TGTGCCAGCAGTCCCCCCACAGGGGGCGCCTCTGGGGCCAACGTCCTGACTTTC
-	-	TRBV12-5	TRBJ1-5	CASGLSGSSQPQHF	TGTGCTAGTGGTTTGAGCGGGAGCAGTCAGCCCCAGCATTTT
-	-	TRBV30	TRBJ2-2	CAWSPFSTGELFF	TGTGCCTGGAGTCCGTTCAGCACCGGGGAGCTGTTTTTT
-	-	TRBV23-1	TRBJ1-1	CASSQQGENTEAFF	TGCGCCAGCAGTCAACAAGGGGAGAACACTGAAGCTTTCTTT
-	-	TRBV29-1	TRBJ2-5	CSVAGQQETQYF	TGCAGCGTTGCCGGACAGCAAGAGACCCAGTACTTC
-	once	TRBV18	TRBJ1-2	CASSPGAGDYGYTF	TGTGCCAGCTCACCAGGCGCAGGGGACTATGGCTACACCTTC
TRBD1	-	TRBV7-9	TRBJ2-3	CASSSAGGPQADTQYF	TGTGCCAGCAGCTCAGCAGGGGGCCCACAAGCAGATACGCAGTATTTT
TRBD2	few	TRBV18	TRBJ2-5	CASSRTSGGPGTQYF	TGTGCCAGCTCAAGGACTAGCGGGGGGCCCGGGACCCAGTACTTC
TRBD2	once	TRBV6-6	TRBJ2-5	CASSIGTSGRRETQYF	TGTGCCAGCAGTATCGGGACTAGCGGGAGGCGAGAGACCCAGTACTTC
TRBD1	few	TRBV5-8	TRBJ2-5	CASSFTGAGETQYF	TGTGCCAGCAGCTTTACAGGGGCTGGAGAGACCCAGTACTTC
TRBD2	-	TRBV30	TRBJ2-1	CAWSGLVPHEQFF	TGTGCCTGGAGCGGACTAGTCCCCCATGAGCAGTTCTTC
-	-	TRBV5-1	TRBJ2-7	CASSPRLARVDEQYF	TGCGCCAGCAGCCCCAGACTCGCCCGGGTCGACGAGCAGTACTTC
TRBD1	-	TRBV5-1	TRBJ2-6	CASSKETGAGANVLTF	TGCGCCAGCAGCAAGGAAACAGGGGCTGGGGCCAACGTCCTGACTTTC